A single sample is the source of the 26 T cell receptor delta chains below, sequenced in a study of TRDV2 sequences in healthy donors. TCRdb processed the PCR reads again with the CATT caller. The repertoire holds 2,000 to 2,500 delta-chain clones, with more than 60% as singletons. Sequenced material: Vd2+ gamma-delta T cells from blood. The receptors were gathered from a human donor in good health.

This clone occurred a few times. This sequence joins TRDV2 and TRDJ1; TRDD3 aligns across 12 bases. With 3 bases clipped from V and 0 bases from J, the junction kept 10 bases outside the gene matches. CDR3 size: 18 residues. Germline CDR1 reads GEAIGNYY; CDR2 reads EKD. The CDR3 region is CACDALLGDTSNTDKLIF. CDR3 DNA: TGTGCCTGTGACGCCTTACTGGGGGATACCTCGAACACCGATAAACTCATCTTT.

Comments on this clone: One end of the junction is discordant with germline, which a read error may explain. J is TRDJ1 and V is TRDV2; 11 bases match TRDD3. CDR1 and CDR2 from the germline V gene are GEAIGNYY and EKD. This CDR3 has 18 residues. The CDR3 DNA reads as TGTGCCTGTGATAACCTACTGGGGGATAAGTTGGAAACCGATAAGCTCATCTTT. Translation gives CACDNLLGDKLETDKLIF.

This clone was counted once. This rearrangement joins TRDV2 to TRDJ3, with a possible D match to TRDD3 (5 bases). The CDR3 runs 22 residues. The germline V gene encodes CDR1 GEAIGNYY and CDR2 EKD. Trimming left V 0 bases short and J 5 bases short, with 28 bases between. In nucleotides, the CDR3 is TGTGCCTGTGACACCGTCGGGGACATAAAAGCCTTAGAACTTCGGGACACCCGACAGATGTTTTTC. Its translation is CACDTVGDIKALELRDTRQMFF.

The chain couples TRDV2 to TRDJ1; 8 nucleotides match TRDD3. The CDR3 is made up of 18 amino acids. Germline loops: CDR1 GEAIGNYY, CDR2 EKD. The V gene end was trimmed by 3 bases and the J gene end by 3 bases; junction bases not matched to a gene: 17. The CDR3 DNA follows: TGTGCCTGTGACTCCCTCGGGGGGATAAGAAATGCCCCCGATAAACTCATCTTT. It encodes CACDSLGGIRNAPDKLIF.

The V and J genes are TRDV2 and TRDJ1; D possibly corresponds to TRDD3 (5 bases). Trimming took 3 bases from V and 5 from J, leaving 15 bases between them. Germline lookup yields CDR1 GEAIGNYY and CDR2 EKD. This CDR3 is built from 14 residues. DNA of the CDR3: TGTGCCTGTGACGTCTGGGAGATGTCTGATAAACTCATCTTT. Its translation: CACDVWEMSDKLIF.

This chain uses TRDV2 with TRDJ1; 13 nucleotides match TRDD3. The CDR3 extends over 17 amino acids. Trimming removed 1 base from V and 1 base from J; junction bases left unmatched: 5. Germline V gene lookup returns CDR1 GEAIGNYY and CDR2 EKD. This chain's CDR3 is CACDTLGDTVATDKLIF. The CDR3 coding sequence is TGTGCCTGTGACACACTGGGGGATACGGTGGCCACCGATAAACTCATCTTT.

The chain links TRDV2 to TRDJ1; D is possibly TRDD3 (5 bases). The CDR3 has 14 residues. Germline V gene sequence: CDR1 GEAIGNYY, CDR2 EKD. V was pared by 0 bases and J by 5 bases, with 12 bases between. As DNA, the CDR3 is TGTGCCTGTGACACCATTCTGGGACCAGATAAACTCATCTTT. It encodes CACDTILGPDKLIF.

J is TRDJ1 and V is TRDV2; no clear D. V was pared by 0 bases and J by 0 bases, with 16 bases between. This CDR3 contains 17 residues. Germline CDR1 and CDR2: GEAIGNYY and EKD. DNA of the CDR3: TGTGCCTGTGACACCGCGGACATTACCCAAGACACCGATAAACTCATCTTT. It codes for CACDTADITQDTDKLIF.

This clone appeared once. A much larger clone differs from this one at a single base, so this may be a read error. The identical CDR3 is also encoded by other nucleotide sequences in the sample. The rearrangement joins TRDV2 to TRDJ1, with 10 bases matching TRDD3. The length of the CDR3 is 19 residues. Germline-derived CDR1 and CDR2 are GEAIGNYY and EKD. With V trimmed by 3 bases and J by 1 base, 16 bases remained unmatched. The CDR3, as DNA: TGTGCCTGTGACTCCATATCAACTGGGGGATTACGTTTCACCGATAAACTCATCTTT. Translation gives CACDSISTGGLRFTDKLIF.

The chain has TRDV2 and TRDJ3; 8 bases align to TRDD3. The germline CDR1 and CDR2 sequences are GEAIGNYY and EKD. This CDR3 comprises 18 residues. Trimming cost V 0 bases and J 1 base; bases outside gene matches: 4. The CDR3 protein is CACDTVTGGSWDTRQMFF. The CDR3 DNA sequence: TGTGCCTGTGACACCGTAACTGGGGGGTCCTGGGACACCCGACAGATGTTTTTC.

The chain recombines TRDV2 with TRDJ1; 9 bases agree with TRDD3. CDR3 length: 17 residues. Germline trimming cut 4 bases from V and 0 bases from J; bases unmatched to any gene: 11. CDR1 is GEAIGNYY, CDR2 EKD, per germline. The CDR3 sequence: CACEKLGDRGNTDKLIF. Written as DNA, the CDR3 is TGTGCCTGTGAAAAACTGGGGGACCGAGGGAACACCGATAAACTCATCTTT.

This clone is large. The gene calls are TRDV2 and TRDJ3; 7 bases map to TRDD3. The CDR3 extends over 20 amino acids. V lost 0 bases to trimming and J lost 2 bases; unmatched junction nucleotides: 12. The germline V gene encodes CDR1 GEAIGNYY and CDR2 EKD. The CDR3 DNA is TGTGCCTGTGACACCGTCGCTGGGGGCACCCAGCCCTGGGACACCCGACAGATGTTTTTC. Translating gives CACDTVAGGTQPWDTRQMFF.

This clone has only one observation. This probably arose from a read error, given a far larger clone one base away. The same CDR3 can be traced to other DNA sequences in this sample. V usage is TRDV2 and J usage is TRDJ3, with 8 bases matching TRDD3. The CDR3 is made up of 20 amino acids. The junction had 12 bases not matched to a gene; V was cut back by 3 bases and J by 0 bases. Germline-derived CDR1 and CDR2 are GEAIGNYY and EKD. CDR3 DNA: TGTGCCTGTGACCCGCTCCTGGGGGACTCCAGCTCCTGGGACACCCGACAGATGTTTTTC. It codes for CACDPLLGDSSSWDTRQMFF.

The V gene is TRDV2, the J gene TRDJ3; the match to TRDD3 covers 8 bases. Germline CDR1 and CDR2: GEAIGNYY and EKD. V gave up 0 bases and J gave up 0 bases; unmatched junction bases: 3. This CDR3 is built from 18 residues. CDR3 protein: CACDTGWGSSWDTRQMFF. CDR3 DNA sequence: TGTGCCTGTGACACCGGCTGGGGGAGCTCCTGGGACACCCGACAGATGTTTTTC.

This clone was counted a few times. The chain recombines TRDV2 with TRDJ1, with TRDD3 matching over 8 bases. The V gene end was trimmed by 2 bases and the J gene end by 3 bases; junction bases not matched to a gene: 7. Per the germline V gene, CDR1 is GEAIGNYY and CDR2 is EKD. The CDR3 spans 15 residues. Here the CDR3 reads CACDKLGASADKLIF. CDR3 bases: TGTGCCTGTGACAAACTGGGGGCCTCGGCCGATAAACTCATCTTT.

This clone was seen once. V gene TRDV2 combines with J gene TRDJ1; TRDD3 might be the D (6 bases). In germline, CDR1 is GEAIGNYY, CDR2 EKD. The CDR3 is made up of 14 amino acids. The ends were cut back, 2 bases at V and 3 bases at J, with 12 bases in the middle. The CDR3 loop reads CACDSVGVSDKLIF. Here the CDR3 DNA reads TGTGCCTGTGACAGCGTGGGGGTCTCCGATAAACTCATCTTT.

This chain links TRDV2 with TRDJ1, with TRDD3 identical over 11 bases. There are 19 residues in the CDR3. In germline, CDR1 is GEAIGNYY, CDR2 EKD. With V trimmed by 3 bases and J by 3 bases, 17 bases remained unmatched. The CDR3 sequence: CACDGISALGDMESDKLIF. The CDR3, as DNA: TGTGCCTGTGACGGGATTTCCGCACTGGGGGATATGGAGTCCGATAAACTCATCTTT.

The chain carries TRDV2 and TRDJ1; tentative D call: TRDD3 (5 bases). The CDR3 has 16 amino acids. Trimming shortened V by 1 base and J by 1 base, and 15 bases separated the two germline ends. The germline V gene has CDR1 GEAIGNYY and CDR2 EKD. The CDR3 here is CACDTLGEDVTDKLIF. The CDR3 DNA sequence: TGTGCCTGTGACACTCTGGGCGAAGACGTCACCGATAAACTCATCTTT.

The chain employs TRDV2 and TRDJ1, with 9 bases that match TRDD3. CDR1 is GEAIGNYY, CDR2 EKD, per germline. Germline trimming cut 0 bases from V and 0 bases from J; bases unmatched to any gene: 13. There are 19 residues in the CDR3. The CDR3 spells CACDTVTGGPKRYTDKLIF. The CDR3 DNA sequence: TGTGCCTGTGACACCGTGACTGGGGGACCCAAACGATACACCGATAAACTCATCTTT.

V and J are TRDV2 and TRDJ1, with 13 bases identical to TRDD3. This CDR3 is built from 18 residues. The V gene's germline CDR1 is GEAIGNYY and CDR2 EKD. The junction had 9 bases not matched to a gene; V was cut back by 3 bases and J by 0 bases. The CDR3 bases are TGTGCCTGTGACGCCCTGACTGGGGGATACGAGTACACCGATAAACTCATCTTT. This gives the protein CACDALTGGYEYTDKLIF.

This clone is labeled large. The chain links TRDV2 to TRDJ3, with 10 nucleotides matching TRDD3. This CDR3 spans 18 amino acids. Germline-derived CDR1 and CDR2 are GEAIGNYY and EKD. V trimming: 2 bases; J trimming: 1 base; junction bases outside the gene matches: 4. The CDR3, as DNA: TGTGCCTGTGACAGACTGGGGGATGATTCCTGGGACACCCGACAGATGTTTTTC. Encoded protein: CACDRLGDDSWDTRQMFF.

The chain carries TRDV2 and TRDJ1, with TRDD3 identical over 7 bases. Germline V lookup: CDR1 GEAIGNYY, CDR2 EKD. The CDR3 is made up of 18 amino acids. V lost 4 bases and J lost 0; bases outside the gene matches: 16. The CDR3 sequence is CACEPLRTGAPYTDKLIF. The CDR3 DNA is TGTGCCTGTGAGCCCCTCCGTACTGGGGCCCCGTACACCGATAAACTCATCTTT.

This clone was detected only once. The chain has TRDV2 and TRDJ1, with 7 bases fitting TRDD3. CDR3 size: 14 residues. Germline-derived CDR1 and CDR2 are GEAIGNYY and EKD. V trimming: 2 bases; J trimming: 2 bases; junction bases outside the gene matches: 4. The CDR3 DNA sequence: TGTGCCTGTGACAACTGGGGAGAGACCGATAAACTCATCTTT. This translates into CACDNWGETDKLIF.

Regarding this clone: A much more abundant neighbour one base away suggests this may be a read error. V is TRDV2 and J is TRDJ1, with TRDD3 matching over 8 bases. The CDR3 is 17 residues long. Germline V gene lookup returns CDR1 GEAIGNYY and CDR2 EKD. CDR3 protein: CACDELLGATNTDKLTF. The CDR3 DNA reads TGTGCCTGTGACGAATTACTGGGGGCCACTAACACCGATAAACTCACCTTT.

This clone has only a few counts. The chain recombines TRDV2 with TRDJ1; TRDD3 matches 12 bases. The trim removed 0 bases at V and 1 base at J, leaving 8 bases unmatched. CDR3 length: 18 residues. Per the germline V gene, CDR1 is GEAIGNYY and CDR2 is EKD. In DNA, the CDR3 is TGTGCCTGTGACACCTTGTCTGGGGGATACGTGTCCACCGATAAACTCATCTTT. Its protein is CACDTLSGGYVSTDKLIF.

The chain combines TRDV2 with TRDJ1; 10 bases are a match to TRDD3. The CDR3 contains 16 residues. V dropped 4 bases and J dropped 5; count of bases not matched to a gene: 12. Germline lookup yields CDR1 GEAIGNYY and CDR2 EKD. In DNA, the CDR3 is TGTGCCTGTGAAGGACTGGGGGATCATCGGGGTGATAAACTCATCTTT. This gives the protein CACEGLGDHRGDKLIF.